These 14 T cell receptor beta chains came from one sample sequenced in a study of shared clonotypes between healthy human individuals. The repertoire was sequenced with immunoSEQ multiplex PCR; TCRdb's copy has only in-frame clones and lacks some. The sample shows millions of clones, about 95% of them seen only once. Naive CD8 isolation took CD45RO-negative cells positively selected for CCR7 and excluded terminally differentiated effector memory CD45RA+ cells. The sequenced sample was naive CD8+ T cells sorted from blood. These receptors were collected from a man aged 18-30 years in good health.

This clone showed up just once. The CDR3 reads CAWSALTGSDTQYF. The CDR3 coding sequence is TGTGCCTGGAGTGCCTTGACAGGGTCGGATACGCAGTATTTT. The chain joins TRBV30 to TRBJ2-3; the match to TRBD1 covers 7 bases. Germline assignment: CDR1 GTSNPN and CDR2 SVGIG (reference sequence). V dropped 1 base and J dropped 6; count of bases not matched to a gene: 7. The CDR3 sequence is 14 residues long.

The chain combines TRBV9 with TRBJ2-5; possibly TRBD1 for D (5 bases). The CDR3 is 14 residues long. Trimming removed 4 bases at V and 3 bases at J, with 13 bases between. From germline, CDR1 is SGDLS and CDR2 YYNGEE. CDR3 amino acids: CASSLEGVEETQYF. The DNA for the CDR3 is TGTGCCAGCAGCCTAGAAGGGGTAGAAGAGACCCAGTACTTC. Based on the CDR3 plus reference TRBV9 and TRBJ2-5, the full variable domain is DSGVTQTPKHLITATGQRVTLRCSPRSGDLSVYWYQQSLDQGLQFLIQYYNGEERAKGNILERFSAQQFPDLHSELNLSSLELGDSALYFCASSLEGVEETQYFGPGTRLLVL.

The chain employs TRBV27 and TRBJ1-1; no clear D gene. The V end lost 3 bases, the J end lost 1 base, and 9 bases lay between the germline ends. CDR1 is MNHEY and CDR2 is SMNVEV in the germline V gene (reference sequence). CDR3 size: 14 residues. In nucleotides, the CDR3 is TGTGCCAGCAGTTTCTCCCCTGGGAACACTGAAGCTTTCTTT. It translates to CASSFSPGNTEAFF.

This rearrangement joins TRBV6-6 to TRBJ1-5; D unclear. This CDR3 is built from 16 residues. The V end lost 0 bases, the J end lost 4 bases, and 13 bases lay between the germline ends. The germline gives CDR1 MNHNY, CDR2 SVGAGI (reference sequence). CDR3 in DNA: TGTGCCAGCAGTTACTCGGCAGAGATTGGAAATCAGCCCCAGCATTTT. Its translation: CASSYSAEIGNQPQHF.

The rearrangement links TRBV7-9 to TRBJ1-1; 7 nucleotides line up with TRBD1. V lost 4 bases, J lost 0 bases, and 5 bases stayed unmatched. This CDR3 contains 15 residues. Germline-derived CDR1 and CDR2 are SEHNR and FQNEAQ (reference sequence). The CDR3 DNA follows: TGTGCCAGCAGCTCTGTGACAGGGCTGAACACTGAAGCTTTCTTT. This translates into CASSSVTGLNTEAFF.

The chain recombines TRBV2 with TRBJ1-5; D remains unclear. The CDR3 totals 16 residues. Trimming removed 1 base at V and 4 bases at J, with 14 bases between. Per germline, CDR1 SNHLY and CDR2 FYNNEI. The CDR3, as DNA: TGTGCCAGCAGTGAAGAAGCCGCAGGAGATAATCAGCCCCAGCATTTT. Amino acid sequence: CASSEEAAGDNQPQHF.

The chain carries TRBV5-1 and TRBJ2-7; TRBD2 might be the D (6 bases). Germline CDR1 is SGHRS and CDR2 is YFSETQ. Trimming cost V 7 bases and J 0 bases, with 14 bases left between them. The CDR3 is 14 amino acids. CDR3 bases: TGCGCCAGCGCGTCTAGCGACAGCTCCTACGAGCAGTACTTC. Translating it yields CASASSDSSYEQYF.

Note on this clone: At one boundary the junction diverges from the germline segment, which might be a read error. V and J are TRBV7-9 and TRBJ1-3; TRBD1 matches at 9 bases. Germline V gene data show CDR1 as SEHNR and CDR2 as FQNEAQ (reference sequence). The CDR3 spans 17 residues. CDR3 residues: CASSVATGGGSGNTIYF. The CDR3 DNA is TGTGCCAGCAGCGTAGCAACAGGGGGCGGGTCTGGAAACACCATATATTTT.

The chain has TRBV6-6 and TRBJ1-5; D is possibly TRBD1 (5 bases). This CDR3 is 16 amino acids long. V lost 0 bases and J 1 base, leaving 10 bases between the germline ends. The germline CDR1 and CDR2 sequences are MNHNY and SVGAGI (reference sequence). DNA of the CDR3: TGTGCCAGCAGTTACTCCGAGTGGGGCAGCAATCAGCCCCAGCATTTT. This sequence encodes CASSYSEWGSNQPQHF.

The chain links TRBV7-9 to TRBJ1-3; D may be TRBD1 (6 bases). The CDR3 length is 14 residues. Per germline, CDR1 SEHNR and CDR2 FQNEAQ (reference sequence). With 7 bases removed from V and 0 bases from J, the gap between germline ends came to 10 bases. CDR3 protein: CASILQGSGNTIYF. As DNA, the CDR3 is TGTGCCAGCATACTACAGGGCTCTGGAAACACCATATATTTT.

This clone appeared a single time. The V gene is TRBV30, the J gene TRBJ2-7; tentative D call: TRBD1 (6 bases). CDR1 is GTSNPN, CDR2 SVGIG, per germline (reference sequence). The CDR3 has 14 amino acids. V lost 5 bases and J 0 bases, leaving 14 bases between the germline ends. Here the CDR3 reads CAWDRDTLSYEQYF. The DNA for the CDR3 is TGTGCCTGGGACCGGGACACCCTCTCCTACGAGCAGTACTTC.

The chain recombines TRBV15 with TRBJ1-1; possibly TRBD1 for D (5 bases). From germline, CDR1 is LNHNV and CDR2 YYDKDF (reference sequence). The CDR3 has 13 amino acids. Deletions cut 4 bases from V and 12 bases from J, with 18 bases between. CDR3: CATSTGGDGTTFF. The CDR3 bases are TGTGCCACCAGCACTGGCGGGGACGGGACGACTTTCTTT.

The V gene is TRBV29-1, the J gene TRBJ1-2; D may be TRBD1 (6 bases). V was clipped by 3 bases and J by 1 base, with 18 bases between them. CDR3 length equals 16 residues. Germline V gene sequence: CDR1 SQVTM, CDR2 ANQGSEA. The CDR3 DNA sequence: TGCAGCGTTGACCTTGCCCAACAGGGCCTTAACTATGGCTACACCTTC. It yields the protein CSVDLAQQGLNYGYTF.

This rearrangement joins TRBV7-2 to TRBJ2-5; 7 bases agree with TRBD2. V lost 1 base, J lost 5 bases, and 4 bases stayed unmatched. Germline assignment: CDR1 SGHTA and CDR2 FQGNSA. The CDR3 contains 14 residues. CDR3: CASSLGLGGETQYF. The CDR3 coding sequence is TGTGCCAGCAGCTTAGGCCTGGGGGGGGAGACCCAGTACTTC.